This T cell receptor beta chain came from a study of T cell responses to AZD1222 COVID-19 vaccine. Study-wide results and caveats: Repertoire sampling happened only post peak T cell response. At study baseline, merely six AZD1222 recipients were seropositive.

Produced via immunoSEQ multiplex PCR; TCRdb's table is partial and in-frame only. The sample contains around 140,000 clones, more than 75% of which appear only once. This CDR3 contains 12 residues. Germline values: CDR1 SNHLY, CDR2 FYNNEI. Trimming took 2 bases from V and 8 from J, leaving 9 bases between them. Comments on this clone: What it binds is not known.

J is TRBJ1-1 and V is TRBV2; no clear D gene. This receptor was taken from an adult who received the AZD1222 COVID-19 vaccine. Sequences were derived from peripheral blood, sampled 28 days after the second AZD1222 dose. This CDR3 reads CASSEWSSEAFF. The CDR3 nucleotides read TGTGCCAGCAGTGAATGGTCATCGGAAGCTTTCTTT.